This T cell receptor beta chain comes out of a study of cytomegalovirus exposure and HLA in healthy donors. Both 60 Vbeta primers and 13 Jbeta primers went into the PCR. The protocol was immunoSEQ multiplex PCR, while the TCRdb copy is restricted to in-frame clones and leaves out a portion. The table shows tens of thousands of clones, with 78% occurring only once. This CDR3 is 12 amino acids long. V dropped 3 bases and J dropped 5 bases, with 7 bases sitting between them. Germline V gene data show CDR1 as MDHEN and CDR2 as SYDVKM. Sample: PBMCs. This receptor was taken from a male donor in good health and CMV-seropositive. The rearrangement joins TRBV28 to TRBJ1-2, with D unresolved. The CDR3 bases are TGTGCCAGCAGTTTCTCGGGGTATGGCTACACCTTC. Translated: CASSFSGYGYTF.